The table lists the clone carrying this TCR beta chain with a few counts. Its antigen is currently unknown. This sample was taken from a study of T-cell reconstitution after alpha-beta-depleted transplantation in children. Study observations and caveats: After transplant, at about two months, alpha-beta T cells were reportedly derived from several hundred expanded graft clones.

Germline-derived CDR1 and CDR2 are SGHRS and YFSETQ. This CDR3 comprises 18 residues. V trimming: 2 bases; J trimming: 4 bases; junction bases outside the gene matches: 16. It was with unique molecular identifiers that the TCRbeta library was prepared. TCRdb reprocessed the PCR reads via MiXCR and lists one record per CDR3 protein. The table records approximately 15,000 distinct CDR3 sequences, about 7.6% of them present only once. Sequencing was performed on PBMCs, mostly from graft donor cells, taken 60 days after TCRalphabeta/CD19-depleted stem cell transplant. The sequence derives from a boy under three years old who had a stem cell transplant for Wiskott-Aldrich syndrome, so the T cells may come from the graft donor. The chain has TRBV5-1 and TRBJ2-7, with TRBD2 identical over 9 bases. This chain's CDR3 is CASSFFGLASALLYEQYF. The CDR3 DNA sequence: TGCGCCAGCAGCTTTTTTGGACTAGCGTCCGCTTTACTTTACGAGCAGTACTTC.